The clone carrying this TCR beta chain was detected a few times. Its antigen remains unidentified. This entry comes from a study of glioma-infiltrating T cells. Study findings and constraints: Above-expected tissue-blood divergence occurred in all gliomas, most in low-grade ones. Very few CDR3 sequences were shared between tissue and blood.

Using RNA template, CDR3s of TCR alpha and beta were amplified with iRepertoire arm-PCR. Input was roughly 85-400 ng of tissue mRNA or PBMC total RNA. TCRdb processed the multiplex PCR reads anew with MiXCR; each CDR3 protein has one entry. The table shows approximately 130,000 distinct CDR3 sequences, with around a quarter occurring only once. The CDR3 runs to 13 residues. From germline, CDR1 is SGHAT and CDR2 FQNNGV. Trimming shortened V by 3 bases and J by 7 bases, and 12 bases separated the two germline ends. The chain joins TRBV11-2 to TRBJ1-1; D is undetermined. Sequencing input: glioma tissue, nonneoplastic brain tissue, or PBMCs (not recorded which). The sequence derives from a human donor with low-grade glioma or glioblastoma, undergoing nonglioma brain surgery, or in good health (not recorded which). CDR3 residues: CASSFVVRDEAFF. Here the CDR3 DNA reads TGTGCCAGCAGCTTTGTAGTAAGGGATGAAGCTTTCTTT.